Shown below are 9 T cell receptor beta chains from a single sample sequenced in a study of OX40 agonist ivuxolimab in advanced cancers. The method was immunoSEQ multiplex PCR; TCRdb's version includes in-frame clones alone and lacks a portion of them. The sample includes more than 80,000 clones, about nine tenths of them seen just once. Source: CD4+ or CD8+ T cells sorted from blood, taken in a trial of the OX40 agonist ivuxolimab. The receptors stem from an adult with an advanced solid tumor such as melanoma, head and neck, liver or kidney cancer.

The V call is TRBV20-1, the J call TRBJ2-7; no definite D call. The germline CDR1 and CDR2 sequences are DFQATT and SNEGSKA (reference sequence). CDR3 length: 11 amino acids. Trimming removed 6 bases from V and 6 bases from J, with 12 bases in between. The CDR3 region is CSASVSGEQYF. As DNA, the CDR3 is TGCAGTGCATCCGTCTCGGGCGAGCAGTACTTC.

The chain combines TRBV7-2 with TRBJ1-1; D ambiguous. Trimming took 2 bases from V and 1 from J, leaving 5 bases between them. From germline, CDR1 is SGHTA and CDR2 FQGNSA. The CDR3 totals 13 residues. As DNA, the CDR3 is TGTGCCAGCAGCTTAAATAGGAACACTGAAGCTTTCTTT. As protein: CASSLNRNTEAFF.

V is TRBV10-3 and J is TRBJ1-6; 7 nucleotides align to TRBD1. The CDR3 length is 18 residues. Germline trimming cut 0 bases from V and 11 bases from J; bases unmatched to any gene: 16. CDR1 and CDR2 (germline): ENHRY, SYGVKD. The CDR3 loop is CAISESGGQFTGFPPLHF. The DNA for the CDR3 is TGTGCCATCAGTGAGTCGGGGGGACAGTTCACGGGGTTTCCACCCCTCCACTTT.

The chain carries TRBV19 and TRBJ1-3, with D unresolved. Germline CDR1 LNHDA, CDR2 SQIVND (reference sequence). The CDR3 contains 14 residues. The V gene lost 4 bases and the J gene lost 2 bases, with 9 bases spanning the gap. This CDR3 reads CASSNQYTGNTIYF. The CDR3 bases are TGTGCCAGTAGTAATCAATACACTGGAAACACCATATATTTT.

CDR3 nucleotides: TGTGCCAGCAGCTGGACAATGGATGAGCAGTTCTTC. Translation gives CASSWTMDEQFF. The chain recombines TRBV5-6 with TRBJ2-1; D might be TRBD1 (5 bases). CDR1 is SGHDT and CDR2 is YYEEEE in the germline V gene. The ends were cut back, 3 bases at V and 8 bases at J, with 9 bases in the middle. CDR3 size: 12 residues.

The V call is TRBV5-1, the J call TRBJ1-1; D is possibly TRBD1 (5 bases). The germline V gene has CDR1 SGHRS and CDR2 YFSETQ. This CDR3 spans 14 amino acids. Trimming removed 0 bases at V and 6 bases at J, with 12 bases between. In DNA form, the CDR3 reads TGCGCCAGCAGCTTGGGTGGGGGGTTCGCTGAAGCTTTCTTT. This codes for CASSLGGGFAEAFF.

The count of this clone is one. The chain combines TRBV4-2 with TRBJ1-1; D might be TRBD1 (5 bases). There are 15 residues in the CDR3. V was cut by 3 bases and J by 1 base, with 12 bases left in between. Germline CDR1 reads LGHNA; CDR2 reads YNFKEQ. The CDR3 region is CASSHGGTENTEAFF. CDR3 nucleotide sequence: TGTGCCAGCAGCCATGGTGGGACCGAGAACACTGAAGCTTTCTTT.

V and J are TRBV7-8 and TRBJ2-3; D gene uncertain. The V gene's germline CDR1 is SGHVS and CDR2 FQNEAQ. Trimming cost V 4 bases and J 4 bases, with 12 bases left between them. The length of the CDR3 is 14 residues. The CDR3 protein is CASSSLRGADTQYF. CDR3 DNA sequence: TGTGCCAGCAGCTCACTTCGAGGAGCAGATACGCAGTATTTT.

The chain carries TRBV27 and TRBJ2-1; the D gene is possibly TRBD2 (6 bases). The CDR3 totals 17 residues. Germline values: CDR1 MNHEY, CDR2 SMNVEV (reference sequence). Trimming removed 6 bases from V and 0 bases from J, with 18 bases in between. Here the CDR3 reads CASSLLYSGGSYNEQFF. CDR3 DNA sequence: TGTGCCAGCAGCCTCCTTTATAGCGGTGGCTCCTACAATGAGCAGTTCTTC.